This T cell receptor (beta chain) was documented in a study of regulatory T cells in long-lasting Graves disease. General observations from the study: Persistent Graves' patients showed a TCR diversity that was lower than that of newly diagnosed ones. With persistent disease, TRBV28, TRBJ1-2 and TRBJ2-5 were the favored segments. Persistent patients had more shared public clonotypes (about 2,800) than new patients (around 950).

On this clonotype itself: As yet, its antigen is unknown.

The time point here: persistent/refractory GD, antithyroid drugs over 5 years with positive TRAb. PBMC RNA was the source of the TCR library. Tubes containing EDTA received about 9.7 milliliters of drawn peripheral blood. The CDR3 sequence is 17 residues long. Germline-derived CDR1 and CDR2 are LNHDA and SQIVND (reference sequence). V lost 6 bases, J lost 2 bases, and 23 bases lay in between. Arm-PCR of CDR3 regions and iRepertoire HTBI primers were the basis on which TCR beta libraries were built. From the multiplex PCR reads, TCRdb called clonotypes with MiXCR, one entry per CDR3 protein. The sample holds about 660,000 distinct CDR3 sequences, about 32% seen once.

The specimen was peripheral blood mononuclear cells (PBMCs), collected when the disease was refractory, from a patient treated with antithyroid drugs. This TCR came from a female donor with Graves disease. V gene TRBV19 combines with J gene TRBJ2-7, with a possible D match to TRBD1 (6 bases). CDR3 in amino acids: CASSQLKGEPSTYEQYF. The DNA for the CDR3 is TGTGCCAGTAGCCAACTCAAGGGGGAGCCCTCAACCTACGAGCAGTACTTC.